One sample yielded the 30 T cell receptor beta chains listed below, sequenced in a study of blood T cell repertoires in COVID-19. Sequenced by immunoSEQ multiplex PCR; TCRdb stores in-frame clones only, minus some. The sample lists about 220,000 clones; around 89% were seen once. The sequenced material came from PBMCs or T cells enriched from blood (not recorded which). These receptors were collected from a woman in her 30s who had recovered from COVID-19.

The rearrangement links TRBV5-1 to TRBJ2-3; tentatively, D is TRBD2 (7 bases). Trimming left V 0 bases short and J 4 bases short, with 12 bases between. The CDR3 loop spans 15 amino acids. CDR1 and CDR2 from the germline V gene are SGHRS and YFSETQ. This CDR3 is CASSLEWGGPDTQYF. CDR3 in DNA: TGCGCCAGCAGCTTGGAGTGGGGGGGCCCAGATACGCAGTATTTT. The full variable domain, in which reference TRBV5-1 and TRBJ2-3 provide the parts outside the CDR3, is KAGVTQTPRYLIKTRGQQVTLSCSPISGHRSVSWYQQTPGQGLQFLFEYFSETQRNKGNFPGRFSGRQFSNSRSEMNVSTLELGDSALYLCASSLEWGGPDTQYFGPGTRLTVL.

CDR3 region: CASNTGTHGYTF. Here the CDR3 DNA reads TGTGCCAGCAATACAGGAACCCATGGCTACACCTTC. This rearrangement joins TRBV2 to TRBJ1-2; TRBD1 is a possible D gene (5 bases). Deletions cut 7 bases from V and 6 bases from J, with 12 bases between. Germline-derived CDR1 and CDR2 are SNHLY and FYNNEI. The CDR3 loop spans 12 amino acids.

The chain uses TRBV19 and TRBJ1-3, with D hard to call. The CDR3 has 12 amino acids. V dropped 7 bases and J dropped 4 bases, with 8 bases sitting between them. Germline V gene sequence: CDR1 LNHDA, CDR2 SQIVND (reference sequence). The CDR3 nucleotides are TGTGCCAGTACTTTTCTGGGAAACACCATATATTTT. Translating gives CASTFLGNTIYF.

This chain uses TRBV27 with TRBJ1-2; a weak D match, TRBD1 (6 bases). This CDR3 region has 16 residues. The V gene lost 0 bases and the J gene lost 5 bases, with 16 bases spanning the gap. Germline V gene data show CDR1 as MNHEY and CDR2 as SMNVEV (reference sequence). The CDR3 DNA is TGTGCCAGCAGTTTATCAGGCCAGGGGCGTATTTATGGCTACACCTTC. Amino acids: CASSLSGQGRIYGYTF.

This clone was found once. The chain uses TRBV27 and TRBJ1-5; 7 bases are shared with TRBD1. The V gene's germline CDR1 is MNHEY and CDR2 SMNVEV (reference sequence). Trimming at V came to 0 bases and at J to 6 bases, leaving 5 bases not matched to a gene. The CDR3 has 15 amino acids. The CDR3 DNA reads as TGTGCCAGCAGTTTATCGACAGGGAGTTCTCAGCCCCAGCATTTT. Residues: CASSLSTGSSQPQHF.

The J gene is TRBJ2-7, the V gene TRBV11-2; possibly TRBD1 for D (6 bases). The germline gives CDR1 SGHAT, CDR2 FQNNGV. The CDR3 totals 11 residues. V dropped 5 bases and J dropped 12 bases, with 14 bases sitting between them. The CDR3 DNA reads TGTGCCAGCAGCAACAGGGTAGACGCGTACTTC. Protein: CASSNRVDAYF.

The chain recombines TRBV11-2 with TRBJ1-1, with 7 nucleotides matching TRBD1. The V and J ends lost 5 bases and 1 base, in that order; junction bases with no gene match: 7. This CDR3 comprises 15 residues. Germline CDR1 and CDR2: SGHAT and FQNNGV. The CDR3 bases are TGTGCCAGCAGCCCCGTGTCAGGGGGGAACACTGAAGCTTTCTTT. This translates into CASSPVSGGNTEAFF.

The chain couples TRBV7-2 to TRBJ2-6; unclear D gene. In germline, CDR1 is SGHTA, CDR2 FQGNSA. V lost 1 base, J lost 2 bases, and 12 bases lay in between. This CDR3 spans 17 amino acids. CDR3 residues: CASSLVGRPPGANVLTF. CDR3 nucleotide sequence: TGTGCCAGCAGCTTAGTGGGCAGACCTCCTGGGGCCAACGTCCTGACTTTC.

V and J are TRBV5-4 and TRBJ1-1; 9 bases are a match to TRBD1. CDR1 is SGHNT, CDR2 YYREEE, per germline (reference sequence). J was trimmed by 5 bases and V by 3 bases; bases with no gene match: 11. CDR3 length equals 16 residues. The CDR3 DNA is TGTGCCAGCAGCTCGGAAAAACAGGGGGCTTATACTGAAGCTTTCTTT. The encoded protein is CASSSEKQGAYTEAFF.

In DNA form, the CDR3 reads TGTGCCAGCAGCTTGGGGACAGGGTCGTGGGAGACCCAGTACTTC. Amino acid sequence: CASSLGTGSWETQYF. V is TRBV5-4 and J is TRBJ2-5; the match to TRBD1 covers 8 bases. CDR3 length: 15 amino acids. The germline V gene has CDR1 SGHNT and CDR2 YYREEE (reference sequence). The V gene end was trimmed by 0 bases and the J gene end by 5 bases; junction bases not matched to a gene: 6.

This rearrangement joins TRBV7-3 to TRBJ1-6; weak D call: TRBD1 (5 bases). Germline CDR1 is SGHTA and CDR2 is FQGTGA. This CDR3 has 19 amino acids. V was cut by 6 bases and J by 5 bases, with 26 bases left in between. The CDR3 sequence is CASRTSGTQEKGDNSPLHF. CDR3 nucleotides: TGTGCCAGCAGGACATCCGGGACTCAGGAGAAGGGAGATAATTCACCCCTCCACTTT.

The J gene is TRBJ1-5, the V gene TRBV2, with D perhaps TRBD1 (6 bases). CDR3 length equals 15 residues. V was trimmed by 8 bases and J by 4 bases, leaving 18 bases between them. Germline V lookup: CDR1 SNHLY, CDR2 FYNNEI. Here the CDR3 DNA reads TGTGCCAGCGTGAGGGAACAGGGCATTAATCAGCCCCAGCATTTT. Translation gives CASVREQGINQPQHF.

In this sample, this clone turned up once. V gene TRBV19 combines with J gene TRBJ1-1, with D perhaps TRBD1 (6 bases). The V gene lost 6 bases and the J gene lost 6 bases, with 14 bases spanning the gap. CDR3 size: 13 residues. The germline V gene has CDR1 LNHDA and CDR2 SQIVND (reference sequence). CDR3 residues: CASRFAGGAEAFF. CDR3 sequence (DNA): TGTGCCAGTAGGTTCGCGGGGGGCGCTGAAGCTTTCTTT.

This sequence joins TRBV19 and TRBJ1-3, with D tentatively TRBD1 (5 bases). This CDR3 has 14 residues. CDR1 is LNHDA and CDR2 is SQIVND in the germline V gene (reference sequence). V was trimmed by 7 bases and J by 0 bases, leaving 10 bases between them. CDR3 bases: TGTGCCAGTACCACAGGTAGCTCTGGAAACACCATATATTTT. It translates to CASTTGSSGNTIYF.

The rearrangement joins TRBV4-3 to TRBJ1-4; D call uncertain. Looked up from germline, CDR1 is LGHNA and CDR2 is YSLEER. This CDR3 contains 15 residues. Trimming cost V 3 bases and J 1 base, with 9 bases left between them. The DNA of the CDR3 is TGCGCCAGCAGCCAGGCGTCGGGAACTAATGAAAAACTGTTTTTT. Translated, it gives CASSQASGTNEKLFF.

The chain employs TRBV3-1 (or the pseudogene TRBV3-2) and TRBJ2-7; maybe TRBD2 (7 bases). This CDR3 is built from 17 residues. The germline V gene has CDR1 LGHDT and CDR2 YNNKEL (reference sequence). Trimming removed 4 bases from V and 0 bases from J, with 19 bases in between. CDR3 region: CASSPSRGGGISYEQYF. CDR3 DNA sequence: TGTGCCAGCAGCCCCTCCCGGGGCGGGGGCATCTCCTACGAGCAGTACTTC.

This rearrangement joins TRBV12-5 to TRBJ1-2; 7 nucleotides line up with TRBD1. V gave up 5 bases and J gave up 6 bases; unmatched junction bases: 9. The V gene's germline CDR1 is LGHNT and CDR2 FRNRAP. There are 14 residues in the CDR3. The CDR3: CASGTTDRAHGYTF. In DNA form, the CDR3 reads TGTGCTAGTGGTACCACCGACAGGGCCCATGGCTACACCTTC.

This clone was counted at least ten times. The chain has TRBV14 and TRBJ1-6; the match to TRBD1 covers 7 bases. J lost 10 bases, V lost 0 bases, and 15 bases had no gene match. The CDR3 runs to 18 residues. Germline V gives CDR1 SGHDN, CDR2 FVKESK. CDR3 sequence reads: CASSQDEVKDRARSPLHF. For the CDR3, the DNA is TGTGCCAGCAGCCAAGACGAAGTTAAAGACAGGGCAAGGTCACCCCTCCACTTT.

This chain uses TRBV24-1 with TRBJ1-1, with D tentatively TRBD1 (6 bases). The germline V and J ends were trimmed by 9 bases and 2 bases, with 18 bases remaining between them. The CDR3 contains 15 residues. Germline V lookup: CDR1 KGHDR, CDR2 SFDVKD. CDR3 region: CATLQGGLVNTEAFF. The CDR3 DNA sequence: TGTGCCACCCTCCAAGGGGGACTAGTAAACACTGAAGCTTTCTTT.

The chain has TRBV6-2 or TRBV6-3 and TRBJ1-2, with D perhaps TRBD1 (6 bases). The V gene lost 4 bases and the J gene lost 1 base, with 16 bases spanning the gap. The CDR3 is 16 residues long. Germline V lookup: CDR1 MNHEY, CDR2 SVGEGT. The CDR3 DNA follows: TGTGCCAGCAGTTCGACTTACAGGGAGAGTAACTATGGCTACACCTTC. Protein product: CASSSTYRESNYGYTF.

The gene calls are TRBV5-4 and TRBJ2-1; TRBD2 might be the D (6 bases). The CDR3 length is 14 residues. The germline V and J ends were trimmed by 6 bases and 0 bases, with 10 bases remaining between them. Germline loops: CDR1 SGHNT, CDR2 YYREEE (reference sequence). CDR3 loop: CASNLAASYNEQFF. CDR3 nucleotide sequence: TGTGCCAGCAACTTAGCGGCCTCCTACAATGAGCAGTTCTTC. Based on the CDR3 plus reference TRBV5-4 and TRBJ2-1, the full variable domain is ETGVTQSPTHLIKTRGQQVTLRCSSQSGHNTVSWYQQALGQGPQFIFQYYREEENGRGNFPPRFSGLQFPNYSSELNVNALELDDSALYLCASNLAASYNEQFFGPGTRLTVL.

The chain recombines TRBV7-8 with TRBJ2-3, with a weak D call TRBD2 (5 bases). Trimming removed 4 bases from V and 11 bases from J, with 22 bases in between. The CDR3 contains 15 residues. Germline V gene data show CDR1 as SGHVS and CDR2 as FQNEAQ. This CDR3 is CASSSQTTGLSVQYF. DNA for the CDR3: TGTGCCAGCAGCTCACAGACAACCGGACTGTCTGTGCAGTATTTT.

J is TRBJ1-4 and V is TRBV7-8; D is perhaps TRBD1 (5 bases). The CDR3 is made up of 15 amino acids. Trimming shortened V by 1 base and J by 7 bases, and 13 bases separated the two germline ends. Germline lookup yields CDR1 SGHVS and CDR2 FQNEAQ. The CDR3 here is CASSLDSGSGEKLFF. Here the CDR3 DNA reads TGTGCCAGCAGCTTAGACTCAGGGTCGGGTGAAAAACTGTTTTTT.

This chain joins TRBV7-9 and TRBJ1-2, with 8 bases that match TRBD1. Germline loops: CDR1 SEHNR, CDR2 FQNEAQ (reference sequence). After removal of 1 base from V and 7 bases from J, the junction contained 5 bases not matched to a gene. This CDR3 comprises 14 residues. CDR3 amino acids: CASSLGYDRGGYTF. DNA for the CDR3: TGTGCCAGCAGCTTAGGATATGACAGGGGTGGCTACACCTTC.

The chain couples TRBV6-4 to TRBJ2-2, with D possibly matching TRBD1 (5 bases). V shed 6 bases and J shed 7 bases, with 9 bases lying between them. The length of the CDR3 is 12 residues. Per germline, CDR1 MRHNA and CDR2 SNTAGT. The CDR3 sequence: CASRGVYGELFF. CDR3 nucleotides: TGTGCCAGCAGAGGGGTTTACGGGGAGCTGTTTTTT.

The chain recombines TRBV7-3 with TRBJ2-2, with 12 bases lining up with TRBD2. CDR1 is SGHTA and CDR2 is FQGTGA in the germline V gene. The CDR3 consists of 18 residues. V dropped 4 bases and J dropped 4; count of bases not matched to a gene: 10. The CDR3 sequence is CASSSLQLAGGGTGELFF. CDR3 in DNA: TGTGCCAGCAGCTCACTGCAACTAGCGGGGGGCGGCACCGGGGAGCTGTTTTTT.

In this sample, this clone turned up once. This chain joins TRBV19 and TRBJ2-6; weak D call: TRBD2 (5 bases). This CDR3 is built from 17 residues. Germline CDR1 LNHDA, CDR2 SQIVND (reference sequence). Between the trimmed V and J ends, which lost 6 bases and 0 bases, there was a span of 15 bases. The CDR3 coding sequence is TGTGCCAGTAGAACCCTCCGGGGTCCCTCTGGGGCCAACGTCCTGACTTTC. Translation: CASRTLRGPSGANVLTF.

The rearrangement joins TRBV3-1 (or the pseudogene TRBV3-2) to TRBJ2-2, with D possibly TRBD2 on 5 matching bases. Germline loops: CDR1 LGHDT, CDR2 YNNKEL (reference sequence). V shed 7 bases and J shed 7 bases, with 13 bases lying between them. This CDR3 comprises 13 residues. The chain's CDR3 is CASTLVEGGELFF. In DNA, the CDR3 is TGTGCCAGCACCCTGGTTGAGGGCGGGGAGCTGTTTTTT.

This chain links TRBV23-1 with TRBJ2-1, with a tentative D call TRBD2 (5 bases). TRBV23-1 is given ORF status, its function remaining uncertain. V lost 2 bases, J lost 3 bases, and 17 bases lay in between. The CDR3 is 17 residues long. DNA of the CDR3: TGCGCCAGCAGTCAAGACCTCGATGGAGACTACTACAATGAGCAGTTCTTC. Its translation: CASSQDLDGDYYNEQFF.

The chain has TRBV7-6 and TRBJ1-1, with D possibly being TRBD1 (5 bases). Trimming took off 1 base at V and 4 bases at J, with 13 bases between the two ends. Germline lookup yields CDR1 SGHVS and CDR2 FNYEAQ. The CDR3 has 15 residues. The chain's CDR3 is CASSLDRSRSTEAFF. For the CDR3, the DNA is TGTGCCAGCAGCTTAGACAGGTCTCGGAGCACTGAAGCTTTCTTT.